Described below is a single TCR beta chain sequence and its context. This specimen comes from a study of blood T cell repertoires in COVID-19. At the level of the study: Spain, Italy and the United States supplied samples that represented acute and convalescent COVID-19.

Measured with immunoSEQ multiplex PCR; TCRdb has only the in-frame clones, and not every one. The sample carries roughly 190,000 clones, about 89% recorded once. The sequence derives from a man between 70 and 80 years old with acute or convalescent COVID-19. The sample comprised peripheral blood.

CDR3 in DNA: TGCGCCAGCAGCCGGGAGGTCCACAATGAGCAGTTCTTC. Protein product: CASSREVHNEQFF. The chain employs TRBV5-1 and TRBJ2-1, with TRBD2 identical over 7 bases. This CDR3 has 13 residues. V dropped 4 bases and J dropped 5; count of bases not matched to a gene: 3. Per the germline V gene, CDR1 is SGHRS and CDR2 is YFSETQ.